The following is a TCR beta chain sequence with its context. The target antigen is unknown. The sample is drawn from a study of cytomegalovirus exposure and HLA in healthy donors. Study conclusions and caveats: The study designated 150 to 200 TCR beta chains cytomegalovirus-associated.

The CDR3 covers 15 residues. Germline CDR1 is KGHSH and CDR2 is LQKENI. J was trimmed by 4 bases and V by 3 bases; bases with no gene match: 2. Data came from immunoSEQ multiplex PCR; TCRdb stores just in-frame clones and leaves some out. The profile shows some 140,000 clones, more than 70% of them singletons. Sequenced sample: PBMCs. The sequence was obtained from a human donor in good health. This chain uses TRBV18 with TRBJ2-2; TRBD1 matches 10 bases. The CDR3 DNA follows: TGTGCCAGCTCACCGCGGACAGGGGGCACCGGGGAGCTGTTTTTT. This gives the protein CASSPRTGGTGELFF.